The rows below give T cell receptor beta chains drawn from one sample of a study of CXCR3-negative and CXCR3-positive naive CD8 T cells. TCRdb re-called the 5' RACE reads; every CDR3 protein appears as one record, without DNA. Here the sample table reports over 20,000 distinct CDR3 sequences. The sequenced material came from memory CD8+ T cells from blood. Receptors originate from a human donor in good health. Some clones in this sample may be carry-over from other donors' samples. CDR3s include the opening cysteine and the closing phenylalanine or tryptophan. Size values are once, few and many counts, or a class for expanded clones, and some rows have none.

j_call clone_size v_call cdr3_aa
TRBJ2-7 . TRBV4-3 CASSQDRGDEQYF
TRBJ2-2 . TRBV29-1 CSVGITLAGVITGELFF
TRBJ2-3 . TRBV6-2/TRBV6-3 CASHPSGGAVLVTDTQYF
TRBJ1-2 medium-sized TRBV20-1 CSAAPGQVSYGYTF
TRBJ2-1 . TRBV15 CATSRARYASGSYNEQFF
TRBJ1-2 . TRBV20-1 CSARDRAYGYTF
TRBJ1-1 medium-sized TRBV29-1 CSVEARGVHEAFF
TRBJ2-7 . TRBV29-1 CSVVNRVNYEQYF
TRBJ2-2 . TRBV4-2 CASNSGDTGELFF
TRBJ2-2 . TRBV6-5 CASSLSSDRHTGELFF
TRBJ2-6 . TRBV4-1 CASSHSEGSGANVLTF
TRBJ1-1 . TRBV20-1 CSARVEGTEAFF
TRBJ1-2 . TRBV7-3 CASSPGPGAAYGYTF
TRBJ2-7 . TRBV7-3 CASSLWSGGAYEQYF
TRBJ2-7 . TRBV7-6 CASHRGGGAPTEQYF
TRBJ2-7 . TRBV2 CASRGWGRDYEQYF
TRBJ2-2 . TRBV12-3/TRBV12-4 CASSDQGTGGTGELFF
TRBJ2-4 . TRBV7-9 CASSSRDSPEAKNIQYF
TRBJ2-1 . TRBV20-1 CSARADSSSYNEQFF
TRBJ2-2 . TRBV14 CASSLLAGPAGELFF
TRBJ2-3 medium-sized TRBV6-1 CASSEGSGSGVQYF
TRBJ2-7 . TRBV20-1 CSARVAGSEYEQYF
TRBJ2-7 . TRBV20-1 CSAAKPPGEGGPNEQYF
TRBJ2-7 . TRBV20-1 CSAIVSETEQYF
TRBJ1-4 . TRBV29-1 CSAWGENEKLFF
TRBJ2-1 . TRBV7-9 CASSSQDRAYNEQFF
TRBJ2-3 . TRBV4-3 CASSQDWGHTSTDTQYF
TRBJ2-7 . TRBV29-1 CSVFGTGGAYEQYF
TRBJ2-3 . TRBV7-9 CASSLGTTDTQYF
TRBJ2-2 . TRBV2 CASNEKKQGGAWTGELFF
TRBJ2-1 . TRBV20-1 CSASEGLAAYNEQFF
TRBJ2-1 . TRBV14 CASSPTASSYNEQFF
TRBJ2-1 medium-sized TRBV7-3 CASSFAAYNEQFF
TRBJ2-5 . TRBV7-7 CASSPRERGGLETQYF
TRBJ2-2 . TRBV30 CAWSVRDRDTGELFF
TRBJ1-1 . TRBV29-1 CSVEGGQLNTEAFF
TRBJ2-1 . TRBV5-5 CASSLVAGGQSEQFF